The rows below give T cell receptor beta chains drawn from one sample of a study of OX40 agonist ivuxolimab in advanced cancers. Repertoires were generated with immunoSEQ multiplex PCR, while TCRdb's copy carries only in-frame clones and drops some. The sample comprises around 83,000 clones, about four fifths of which are singletons, and approximately 7.4% rests with the top ten. Sequenced material: CD4+ or CD8+ T cells sorted from blood, taken in a trial of the OX40 agonist ivuxolimab. These receptors were obtained from an adult with an advanced solid tumor such as melanoma, head and neck, liver or kidney cancer. Both conserved end residues are part of each CDR3. A D gene is named only where the DNA matches it firmly. For some rows the clone size is stated as once, few or many, or as a class when expanded; others skip it.

14	TRBV15	TRBJ1-5	NA	NA	CATSRVKGNQPQHF	TGTGCCACCAGCAGGGTAAAGGGCAATCAGCCCCAGCATTTT
15	TRBV5-8	TRBJ2-7	NA	NA	CASSGGQGIADEQYF	TGTGCCAGCAGCGGGGGCCAGGGGATCGCCGACGAGCAGTACTTC
11	TRBV7-2	TRBJ2-1	NA	TRBD2	CASSLSGIKFF	TGTGCCAGCAGCTTAAGCGGGATTAAGTTCTTC
14	TRBV7-2	TRBJ1-2	NA	TRBD1	CASSLADRASGYTF	TGTGCCAGCAGCTTAGCCGACAGGGCCTCTGGCTACACCTTC
15	TRBV4-1	TRBJ2-7	once	NA	CASSQGRGSAGEQYF	TGCGCCAGCAGCCAAGGTCGAGGGTCTGCAGGCGAGCAGTACTTC
13	TRBV2	TRBJ2-7	NA	TRBD2	CASASGSTYEQYF	TGTGCCAGCGCTAGCGGGAGTACTTACGAGCAGTACTTC
13	TRBV7-2	TRBJ2-2	NA	NA	CASSLVWTGELFF	TGTGCCAGCAGCTTAGTGTGGACCGGGGAGCTGTTTTTT
16	TRBV5-6	TRBJ2-3	NA	TRBD2	CASSLWAGGPTDTQYF	TGTGCCAGCAGCTTGTGGGCGGGGGGCCCTACAGATACGCAGTATTTT
18	TRBV7-9	TRBJ2-7	NA	NA	CASSLVGRRGQKIYEQYF	TGTGCCAGCAGCTTAGTAGGCCGGCGTGGCCAGAAGATCTACGAGCAGTACTTC
18	TRBV4-1	TRBJ1-2	NA	NA	CASSLKDPSNGEMRGYTF	TGCGCCAGCAGCCTAAAAGACCCGTCGAACGGGGAGATGAGAGGCTACACCTTC